A selection of T cell receptor beta chains follows, all from one sample in a study of early T cells in non-severe SARS-CoV-2 infection. TCRdb processed the 5' RACE reads anew with MiXCR; each CDR3 protein has one entry. The sample holds about 98,000 distinct CDR3 sequences; around 13% are singletons and the top ten take 5.5% to 7%. The sequencing sample was made of whole blood. These receptors were taken from an adult who was a healthcare worker with PCR-confirmed SARS-CoV-2 infection or an uninfected control (not recorded which). CDR3s include the opening cysteine and the closing phenylalanine or tryptophan. Each record gives: V gene, D gene, clone size, J gene, CDR3 protein, CDR3 DNA. D genes are given only for firm matches. Clone size is shown for a subset of rows, as once, few, many or a class of expanded clone.

TRBV6-5	TRBD1	many	TRBJ2-7	CASSRQGKSYEQYF	TGTGCCAGCAGCCGACAGGGGAAATCCTACGAGCAGTACTTC
TRBV20-1	TRBD1	-	TRBJ2-7	CSARLQGVGYEQYF	TGCAGTGCAAGACTACAGGGGGTAGGATACGAGCAGTACTTC
TRBV14	-	many	TRBJ1-6	CASSPQAGSNSPLHF	TGTGCCAGCAGCCCGCAAGCAGGGAGTAATTCACCCCTCCACTTT
TRBV5-1	-	-	TRBJ1-1	CASSLVAGLGTEAFF	TGCGCCAGCAGCTTGGTGGCGGGGCTGGGCACTGAAGCTTTCTTT
TRBV12-3/TRBV12-4	TRBD2	few	TRBJ2-7	CASSVTSGTSYEQYF	TGTGCCAGCAGTGTGACTAGCGGGACCTCCTACGAGCAGTACTTC
TRBV20-1	-	-	TRBJ1-1	CSARKDRMNTEAFF	TGCAGTGCTAGAAAAGATCGAATGAACACTGAAGCTTTCTTT
TRBV7-9	-	few	TRBJ2-5	CASSAGNSETQYF	TGTGCCAGCAGCGCCGGGAATTCGGAGACCCAGTACTTC
TRBV18	-	few	TRBJ1-1	CASCRVSGTEAFF	TGTGCCAGCTGCAGGGTGTCAGGCACTGAAGCTTTCTTT
TRBV11-2	TRBD2	many	TRBJ2-1	CASSFLAGVGNEQFF	TGTGCCAGCAGCTTTTTAGCGGGAGTAGGTAATGAGCAGTTCTTC
TRBV20-1	-	few	TRBJ2-7	CSAPGRGEGEQYF	TGCAGTGCTCCCGGGCGGGGAGAAGGCGAGCAGTACTTC
TRBV7-6	-	many	TRBJ2-7	CASSFGGLSKPYEQYF	TGTGCCAGCAGCTTTGGGGGACTTTCAAAACCCTACGAGCAGTACTTC
TRBV30	-	few	TRBJ1-6	CAWSLGGGSPLHF	TGTGCCTGGAGTCTGGGAGGAGGTTCACCCCTCCACTTT
TRBV28	TRBD2	-	TRBJ2-1	CASSPGTSDHNEQFF	TGTGCCAGCAGCCCCGGGACTAGCGACCACAATGAGCAGTTCTTC
TRBV29-1	-	-	TRBJ1-2	CSVERTVPGYTF	TGCAGCGTTGAGCGGACGGTGCCCGGCTACACCTTC
TRBV29-1	-	-	TRBJ2-1	CSASGVRGYEQFF	TGCAGCGCGAGCGGTGTCAGAGGGTATGAGCAGTTCTTC
TRBV10-1	-	few	TRBJ2-3	CASSDGTRMYF	TGCGCCAGCAGTGACGGTACTAGGATGTATTTT
TRBV27	-	-	TRBJ1-1	CASSLGVAAEAFF	TGTGCCAGCAGTTTAGGGGTCGCGGCTGAAGCTTTCTTT
TRBV5-5	-	few	TRBJ1-2	CASSPGQSYGYTF	TGTGCCAGCAGCCCCGGACAGAGCTATGGCTACACCTTC
TRBV28	-	-	TRBJ1-6	CASSPRVPAANSPLHF	TGTGCCAGCAGCCCCCGAGTACCAGCCGCTAATTCACCCCTCCACTTT
TRBV2	TRBD2	-	TRBJ2-7	CASTGLALEQYF	TGTGCCAGTACAGGACTAGCTCTCGAGCAGTACTTC
TRBV12-3/TRBV12-4	-	many	TRBJ1-6	CASSLRFGRGRANSPLHF	TGTGCCAGCAGTTTAAGATTCGGCCGCGGCAGGGCCAATTCACCCCTCCACTTT
TRBV20-1	-	many	TRBJ2-1	CSATVAGDNEQFF	TGCAGTGCGACCGTTGCGGGCGACAATGAGCAGTTCTTC
TRBV6-6	-	many	TRBJ2-2	CASSIGTNTGELFF	TGTGCCAGCAGTATAGGAACGAACACCGGGGAGCTGTTTTTT
TRBV20-1	TRBD2	-	TRBJ2-7	CSASERAGIYEQYF	TGCAGTGCCAGCGAAAGAGCGGGAATCTACGAGCAGTACTTC